This is a list of T cell receptor beta chains from one sample in a study of T cells in Graves' hyperthyroidism and ophthalmopathy. TCRdb reprocessed the multiplex PCR reads via MiXCR and lists one record per CDR3 protein. The sample carries about 380,000 distinct CDR3 sequences, around a sixth recorded once. The sample consisted of blood. These TCRs come from a man in his late teens or twenties with Graves' ophthalmopathy. The CDR3 runs from the conserved cysteine through the conserved F or W. D genes are given only for firm matches. Part of the rows lack a size; the others show once, few, many or a class for expanded clones.

d_gene	v_gene	abundance	j_gene	len	CDR3aa	CDR3nt
NA	TRBV5-6	many	TRBJ2-5	14	CASSFGQRQETQYF	TGTGCCAGCAGCTTCGGACAGCGCCAAGAGACCCAGTACTTC
TRBD2	TRBV7-2	many	TRBJ2-5	16	CASSASGGAGRETQYF	TGTGCCAGCAGCGCTAGCGGGGGGGCGGGAAGGGAGACCCAGTACTTC
TRBD1	TRBV7-6	many	TRBJ1-2	13	CASSQGQGRGYTF	TGTGCCAGCAGCCAGGGACAGGGAAGGGGCTACACCTTC
NA	TRBV27	many	TRBJ2-7	15	CASSLASVTAYEQYF	TGTGCCAGCAGTTTAGCGTCGGTTACGGCCTACGAGCAGTACTTC
TRBD1	TRBV27	many	TRBJ1-1	15	CASSLVGTGGTEAFF	TGTGCCAGCAGTTTAGTGGGGACAGGGGGCACTGAAGCTTTCTTT
TRBD1	TRBV19	NA	TRBJ1-2	13	CASSRQGDYGDTF	TGTGCCAGTAGCCGACAGGGGGACTATGGCGACACCTTC
NA	TRBV2	many	TRBJ2-3	13	CAEGRGSTDTQYF	TGTGCGGAGGGGCGGGGCAGCACAGATACGCAGTATTTT
NA	TRBV6-2/TRBV6-3	NA	TRBJ1-2	14	CASSEGVSNYGYTF	TGTGCCAGCAGTGAGGGTGTTTCTAACTATGGCTACACCTTC
NA	TRBV27	few	TRBJ2-1	15	CASTRGTALYNEQFF	TGTGCCAGCACCCGCGGGACAGCTCTATACAATGAGCAGTTCTTC
NA	TRBV12-3/TRBV12-4	many	TRBJ2-1	16	CASSQEGGSSYNEQFF	TGTGCCAGCAGTCAAGAGGGGGGGAGCTCCTACAATGAGCAGTTCTTC
NA	TRBV7-9	NA	TRBJ2-7	13	CASKRADSYEQYF	TGTGCCAGCAAGCGTGCGGACTCCTACGAGCAGTACTTC
NA	TRBV20-1	many	TRBJ1-1	15	CSAFQGGRQGTEAFF	TGCAGTGCTTTCCAGGGCGGGCGGCAGGGGACTGAAGCTTTCTTT
NA	TRBV11-2	many	TRBJ1-5	14	CASSLSGDNQPQHF	TGTGCCAGCAGCTTATCAGGGGACAATCAGCCCCAGCATTTT
NA	TRBV6-1	NA	TRBJ1-5	13	CASSEGTWQPQHF	TGTGCCAGCAGTGAAGGGACATGGCAGCCCCAGCATTTT
NA	TRBV6-1	many	TRBJ2-7	13	CASSRDPDYEQYF	TGTGCCAGCAGTCGGGACCCTGACTACGAGCAGTACTTC
TRBD2	TRBV12-3/TRBV12-4	many	TRBJ2-7	20	CASSLSVVPSGGKSSYEQYF	TGTGCCAGCAGTTTAAGCGTTGTTCCTAGCGGGGGGAAGAGCTCCTACGAGCAGTACTTC
NA	TRBV6-1	few	TRBJ1-5	18	CASRASIGVPISNQPQHF	TGTGCCAGCAGGGCCTCTATCGGGGTCCCGATTAGCAATCAGCCCCAGCATTTT
TRBD1	TRBV10-3	NA	TRBJ2-3	13	CASQGSGTDTQYF	TGTGCCTCACAGGGGTCCGGCACAGATACGCAGTATTTT
TRBD2	TRBV7-9	NA	TRBJ2-3	16	CASSLAAGVEPDTQYF	TGTGCCAGCAGCTTAGCGGCGGGGGTGGAACCCGATACGCAGTATTTT
NA	TRBV12-3/TRBV12-4	few	TRBJ2-7	14	CASSRGASSYEQYF	TGTGCCAGCAGTCGGGGGGCTTCCTCCTACGAGCAGTACTTC
NA	TRBV5-6	few	TRBJ2-3	14	CASSWGSGGDTQYF	TGTGCCAGCAGTTGGGGGTCTGGAGGAGATACGCAGTATTTT
NA	TRBV12-3/TRBV12-4	NA	TRBJ2-5	13	CASSLWTEETQYF	TGTGCCAGCAGTTTGTGGACAGAAGAGACCCAGTACTTC
NA	TRBV6-6	many	TRBJ2-7	17	CASSYSRKRASSYEQYF	TGTGCCAGCAGTTACTCCCGGAAGAGGGCCAGCTCCTACGAGCAGTACTTC
TRBD1	TRBV27	many	TRBJ1-2	14	CASSSTQGAGGYTF	TGTGCCAGCAGTTCCACACAGGGGGCTGGAGGCTACACCTTC
NA	TRBV7-6	many	TRBJ2-5	13	CASSYGQQETQYF	TGTGCCAGCAGCTACGGACAACAAGAGACCCAGTACTTC
NA	TRBV6-1	NA	TRBJ2-1	16	CASGGLGSPLVHEQFF	TGTGCCAGCGGAGGCTTGGGTTCACCCCTAGTCCATGAGCAGTTCTTC
TRBD1	TRBV10-1	many	TRBJ2-7	13	CASSGGTGSEQYF	TGCGCCAGCAGCGGCGGGACAGGGAGCGAGCAGTACTTC
NA	TRBV24-1	few	TRBJ2-2	15	CATSDSRTNTGELFF	TGTGCCACCAGTGATTCAAGGACAAACACCGGGGAGCTGTTTTTT
NA	TRBV20-1	many	TRBJ1-2	12	CSASEALAGYTF	TGCAGTGCTAGTGAAGCCTTAGCTGGCTACACCTTC
TRBD2	TRBV20-1	few	TRBJ2-7	13	CSARDPGGLKQYF	TGCAGTGCTAGAGATCCGGGGGGGCTGAAGCAGTACTTC
NA	TRBV29-1	NA	TRBJ2-6	19	CSVEGALKGASSGANVLTF	TGCAGCGTTGAAGGGGCCTTAAAAGGGGCGAGCTCTGGGGCCAACGTCCTGACTTTC
NA	TRBV25-1	NA	TRBJ1-1	15	CASSGPSGARTEAFF	TGTGCCAGCAGTGGTCCATCGGGGGCCAGAACTGAAGCTTTCTTT
NA	TRBV12-3/TRBV12-4	many	TRBJ2-7	12	CASSPGTYEQYF	TGTGCCAGCAGTCCTGGTACCTACGAGCAGTACTTC
NA	TRBV18	many	TRBJ2-3	15	CASSRGTPGADTQYF	TGTGCCAGCTCCCGCGGGACCCCCGGTGCAGATACGCAGTATTTT
NA	TRBV28	many	TRBJ2-2	15	CASSLGTRDTGELFF	TGTGCCAGCAGTTTGGGGACAAGGGACACCGGGGAGCTGTTTTTT
NA	TRBV27	many	TRBJ1-6	12	CATGGRNSPLHF	TGTGCCACCGGCGGCCGTAATTCACCCCTCCACTTT
NA	TRBV3-1	many	TRBJ2-1	17	CASSQERAGTSVREQFF	TGTGCCAGCAGCCAAGAACGGGCGGGGACCTCGGTCCGGGAGCAGTTCTTC
NA	TRBV7-9	few	TRBJ2-7	15	CASSLAQGGRGEQYF	TGTGCCAGCAGCTTAGCGCAGGGGGGCCGGGGCGAGCAGTACTTC
NA	TRBV7-9	many	TRBJ1-1	15	CASSLALDGNTEAFF	TGTGCCAGCAGCTTAGCGTTGGACGGGAACACTGAAGCTTTCTTT
NA	TRBV30	NA	TRBJ2-2	12	CARGKGVGELFF	TGTGCGCGAGGAAAGGGTGTCGGGGAGCTGTTTTTT
NA	TRBV20-1	many	TRBJ2-7	11	CSAREFYEQYF	TGCAGTGCTAGAGAATTCTACGAGCAGTACTTC
NA	TRBV7-8	few	TRBJ2-7	14	CASSLAKEFYEQYF	TGTGCCAGCAGCTTAGCGAAGGAGTTCTACGAGCAGTACTTC